This TCR beta chain was identified during a study of blood T cell repertoires in COVID-19. Study-wide background: Donors in the United States, Italy and Spain gave samples during acute or convalescent COVID-19. PBMCs, B-cell-depleted T cells, or T cells were the source of the cDNA or gDNA that made up the material.

This clone was recorded only once. Per the original methods: It was from reference gene primer amplification that nucleated cell counts were estimated. TCRdb's copy holds only in-frame clones and misses some; the assay was immunoSEQ multiplex PCR. For V, J and clone size, that table is used; D and trimming come from the DNA. The data show fewer than 250,000 clones, roughly four fifths seen once. CDR1 is LNHDA, CDR2 SQIVND, per germline (reference sequence). The V segment lost 3 bases and the J segment 7 bases; nucleotides outside the gene matches: 8. The CDR3 is 15 residues long. The receptor's source is a woman in her forties with acute or convalescent COVID-19. The chain combines TRBV19 with TRBJ1-1; 10 positions agree with TRBD1. Source material: peripheral blood. Here the CDR3 DNA reads TGTGCCAGTAGTATGACAGGGGGCAAACTGGTTGAAGCTTTCTTT. It specifies CASSMTGGKLVEAFF.